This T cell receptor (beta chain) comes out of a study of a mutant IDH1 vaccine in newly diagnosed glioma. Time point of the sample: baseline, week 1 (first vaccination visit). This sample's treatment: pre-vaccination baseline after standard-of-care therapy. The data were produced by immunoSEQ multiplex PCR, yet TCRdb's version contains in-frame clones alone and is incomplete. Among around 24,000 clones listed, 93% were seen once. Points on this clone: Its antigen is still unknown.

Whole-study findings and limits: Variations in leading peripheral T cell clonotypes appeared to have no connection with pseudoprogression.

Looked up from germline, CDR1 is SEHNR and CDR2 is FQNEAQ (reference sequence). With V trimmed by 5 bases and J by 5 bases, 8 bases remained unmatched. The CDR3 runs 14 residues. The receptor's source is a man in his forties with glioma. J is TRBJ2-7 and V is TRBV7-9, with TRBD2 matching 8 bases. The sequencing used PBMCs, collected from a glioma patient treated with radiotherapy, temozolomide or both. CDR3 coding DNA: TGTGCCAGCAGCACAAGGACTAGCCTCGACGAGCAGTACTTC. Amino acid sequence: CASSTRTSLDEQYF.